The 22 T cell receptor beta chains presented below share a single source sample, sequenced in a study of shared clonotypes between healthy human individuals. The assay was immunoSEQ multiplex PCR, and TCRdb's table has in-frame clones only and misses some. The profile shows over a million clones, around three quarters of them singletons. Specimen: memory CD4+ T cells from PBMCs. The subset here: CD45RA-negative fraction. These receptors were obtained from a man younger than 35 in good health. Some clones in this sample may be carry-over from other donors' samples.

A remark on this clone: This likely traces to a read error, being one base from a far larger clone. The final CDR3 position lacks the conserved phenylalanine or tryptophan, pointing to a likely read error. The V call is TRBV30, the J call TRBJ1-1; D may be TRBD1 (6 bases). Germline CDR1 reads GTSNPN; CDR2 reads SVGIG (reference sequence). V was trimmed by 4 bases and J by 7 bases, leaving 16 bases between them. The CDR3 is 13 residues long. The CDR3 region is CAWTRQKDSEAFS. CDR3 nucleotide sequence: TGTGCCTGGACCAGGCAGAAGGACAGTGAAGCTTTCTCT.

A word on this clone: Other DNA sequences in this sample translate to the same CDR3. The CDR3 DNA reads TGTGCCAGCTCACCATTGGCAGGGTCCTACGAGCAGTACTTC. Its translation is CASSPLAGSYEQYF. This chain connects TRBV18 to TRBJ2-7, with D maybe TRBD1 (5 bases). Looked up from germline, CDR1 is KGHSH and CDR2 is LQKENI. This CDR3 spans 14 amino acids. Trimming took 2 bases from V and 1 from J, leaving 9 bases between them.

The chain links TRBV28 to TRBJ1-3; D is perhaps TRBD1 (5 bases). CDR1 and CDR2 from the germline V gene are MDHEN and SYDVKM. The CDR3 spans 17 residues. The V and J ends lost 7 bases and 4 bases respectively, with 23 bases between them. The CDR3 coding sequence is TGTGCCAGCAAACTACCCGGGAGGGGTCGAGGAGGAAACACCATATATTTT. Translated, it gives CASKLPGRGRGGNTIYF.

The genes are TRBV5-1 and TRBJ2-2, with TRBD2 matching 12 bases. Per the germline V gene, CDR1 is SGHRS and CDR2 is YFSETQ. The ends lost 0 bases at V and 4 bases at J; junction bases unmatched: 16. This CDR3 has 21 residues. Written as DNA, the CDR3 is TGCGCCAGCAGCTTGGCCGCTAGCGGGAGGGCTAACTACTTCTTCACCGGGGAGCTGTTTTTT. It encodes CASSLAASGRANYFFTGELFF.

V usage is TRBV2 and J usage is TRBJ1-2, with D unresolved. CDR1 and CDR2 (germline): SNHLY, FYNNEI. The V end lost 7 bases, the J end lost 7 bases, and 16 bases lay between the germline ends. The CDR3 contains 13 residues. The CDR3 region has the DNA TGTGCCAGCACCGCTGGCCCCCAATTTGGCTACACCTTC. Residues: CASTAGPQFGYTF.

The chain links TRBV5-1 to TRBJ1-1, with D perhaps matching TRBD1 (5 bases). Trimming took off 3 bases at V and 2 bases at J, with 11 bases between the two ends. Germline CDR1 is SGHRS and CDR2 is YFSETQ. The length of the CDR3 is 14 residues. The CDR3 here is CASSWQGGNTEAFF. The CDR3 nucleotides read TGCGCCAGCAGCTGGCAGGGCGGCAACACTGAAGCTTTCTTT.

V usage is TRBV7-9 and J usage is TRBJ1-1; the match to TRBD1 covers 10 bases. Germline V gene lookup returns CDR1 SEHNR and CDR2 FQNEAQ (reference sequence). The CDR3 covers 14 residues. V lost 7 bases and J lost 3; bases outside the gene matches: 5. CDR3 sequence reads: CASIRGQGDTEAFF. The CDR3, as DNA: TGTGCCAGCATCCGTGGACAGGGGGACACTGAAGCTTTCTTT.

The chain carries TRBV6-1 and TRBJ1-4; tentative D call: TRBD1 (6 bases). The CDR3 totals 13 residues. Deletions cut 2 bases from V and 6 bases from J, with 7 bases between. Germline V gene lookup returns CDR1 MNHNS and CDR2 SASEGT. CDR3 in DNA: TGTGCCAGCAGTGAACACAGGGATGAAAAACTGTTTTTT. Translated: CASSEHRDEKLFF.

The table lists this clone with a few counts. Compared with germline, one end of the junction differs, possibly owing to a read error. At the DNA level, this CDR3 is encoded by other sequences in the same sample as well. The chain recombines TRBV28 with TRBJ2-7; a weak D match, TRBD1 (6 bases). CDR3 length: 14 amino acids. In germline, CDR1 is MDHEN, CDR2 SYDVKM. The CDR3 spells CASSLIGTTYEQYF. In nucleotides, the CDR3 is TGTGCCAGTAGTTTAATAGGGACAACCTACGAGCAGTACTTC.

The rearrangement links TRBV2 to TRBJ1-1, with 7 nucleotides matching TRBD1. This CDR3 region has 13 residues. V shed 1 base, J shed 11 bases, and the junction held 7 bases outside the gene matches. In germline, CDR1 is SNHLY, CDR2 FYNNEI. Written as DNA, the CDR3 is TGTGCCAGCAGTGAAGTGGTAGGGGGCCATGCTTTCTTT. It codes for CASSEVVGGHAFF.

This chain joins TRBV5-5 and TRBJ1-1, with D perhaps TRBD1 (5 bases). The CDR3 extends over 12 amino acids. The V end was cut by 2 bases, the J end by 11 bases, with 13 bases between. Germline V gives CDR1 SGHKS, CDR2 YYEKEE (reference sequence). CDR3 sequence: CASSFSQGEAFF. As DNA, the CDR3 is TGTGCCAGCAGCTTTTCGCAGGGCGAGGCTTTCTTT.

Remarks on this clone: A single base separates this from a much larger clone, so it may be a read error. The genes are TRBV7-9 and TRBJ2-3; D call uncertain. The CDR3 extends over 11 amino acids. Trimming took off 2 bases at V and 8 bases at J, with 5 bases between the two ends. Looked up from germline, CDR1 is SEHNR and CDR2 is FQNEAQ (reference sequence). The CDR3 reads CASSLWGTQYF. CDR3 nucleotides: TGTGCCAGCAGCTTATGGGGTACGCAGTATTTT.

The chain uses TRBV28 and TRBJ2-1; 12 bases fit TRBD2. This CDR3 spans 15 amino acids. Germline CDR1 reads MDHEN; CDR2 reads SYDVKM. Losses at the gene ends were 1 base for V and 10 bases for J; bases not matched to a gene: 5. The CDR3 coding sequence is TGTGCCAGCAGTTTATCTAGCGGGAGGGTCGGCGAGCAGTTCTTC. The encoded protein is CASSLSSGRVGEQFF.

The rearrangement links TRBV29-1 to TRBJ1-1, with D tentatively TRBD1 (5 bases). In germline, CDR1 is SQVTM, CDR2 ANQGSEA. V was trimmed by 7 bases and J by 10 bases, leaving 16 bases between them. The CDR3 has 11 amino acids. The CDR3 here is CSAGGGVVAFF. In DNA, the CDR3 is TGCAGCGCGGGAGGAGGGGTGGTAGCTTTCTTT. The full variable domain, its missing parts supplied by reference TRBV29-1 and TRBJ1-1, is SAVISQKPSRDICQRGTSLTIQCQVDSQVTMMFWYRQQPGQSLTLIATANQGSEATYESGFVIDKFPISRPNLTFSTLTVSNMSPEDSSIYLCSAGGGVVAFFGQGTRLTVV.

This clone was observed at least ten times. The CDR3 DNA reads TGCGCCAGCAGCTTGGCCGCAGGGGAAATCTACGAGCAGTACTTC. Amino acid sequence: CASSLAAGEIYEQYF. The rearrangement joins TRBV5-1 to TRBJ2-7, with a tentative D call TRBD1 (6 bases). The V end was cut by 0 bases, the J end by 3 bases, with 13 bases between. The CDR3 is 15 amino acids. The germline CDR1 and CDR2 sequences are SGHRS and YFSETQ.

The chain links TRBV11-2 to TRBJ2-5; unclear D gene. There are 16 residues in the CDR3. V lost 1 base and J 7 bases, leaving 19 bases between the germline ends. CDR1 and CDR2 from the germline V gene are SGHAT and FQNNGV. For the CDR3, the DNA is TGTGCCAGCAGCTTAGGGCCGAGTGGGGTCGGTACGACCCAGTACTTC. Protein: CASSLGPSGVGTTQYF. Full variable domain (missing parts from reference TRBV11-2 and TRBJ2-5): EAGVAQSPRYKIIEKRQSVAFWCNPISGHATLYWYQQILGQGPKLLIQFQNNGVVDDSQLPKDRFSAERLKGVDSTLKIQPAKLEDSAVYLCASSLGPSGVGTTQYFGPGTRLLVL.

V gene TRBV5-6 combines with J gene TRBJ2-2; no clear D. The ends were cut back, 3 bases at V and 5 bases at J, with 11 bases in the middle. The CDR3 consists of 14 residues. The V gene's germline CDR1 is SGHDT and CDR2 YYEEEE. This CDR3 is CASSSYGPTGELFF. DNA for the CDR3: TGTGCCAGCAGCTCCTACGGGCCGACCGGGGAGCTGTTTTTT.

This clone was detected a few times. The J gene is TRBJ1-2, the V gene TRBV5-6; tentative D call: TRBD1 (6 bases). The CDR3 contains 15 residues. CDR1 is SGHDT and CDR2 is YYEEEE in the germline V gene. V lost 6 bases and J lost 0, with 15 bases in between. The CDR3 spells CASIRQGTPNYGYTF. CDR3 nucleotide sequence: TGTGCCAGCATCCGTCAGGGGACCCCTAACTATGGCTACACCTTC.

The chain links TRBV5-1 to TRBJ1-5; D is unresolved. V was shortened by 0 bases and J by 4 bases, with 11 bases between the two germline ends. CDR1 is SGHRS and CDR2 is YFSETQ in the germline V gene. CDR3 length: 15 residues. Here the CDR3 reads CASSLAGGFNQPQHF. CDR3 bases: TGCGCCAGCAGCTTGGCGGGCGGGTTTAATCAGCCCCAGCATTTT.

The chain couples TRBV9 to TRBJ1-3; possible D gene TRBD1, 5 bases. V was clipped by 4 bases and J by 0 bases, with 11 bases between them. CDR3 length: 15 amino acids. Germline V CDR1 and CDR2: SGDLS, YYNGEE. This CDR3 is CASSRGDDSGNTIYF. The CDR3 nucleotides are TGTGCCAGCAGCCGGGGGGACGACTCTGGAAACACCATATATTTT.

The chain uses TRBV7-3 and TRBJ1-3; D unclear. The CDR3 runs to 15 residues. CDR1 and CDR2 from the germline V gene are SGHTA and FQGTGA. V gave up 1 base and J gave up 1 base, with 8 bases separating them. Here the CDR3 reads CASSLSSGSGNTIYF. Written as DNA, the CDR3 is TGTGCCAGCAGCTTAAGTTCCGGGTCTGGAAACACCATATATTTT.

The rearrangement joins TRBV6-4 to TRBJ1-2; TRBD1 is a possible D gene (6 bases). V was trimmed by 5 bases and J by 5 bases, leaving 15 bases between them. Per germline, CDR1 MRHNA and CDR2 SNTAGT. The CDR3 is 14 amino acids. The CDR3 protein is CASSTQVGGYGYTF. DNA of the CDR3: TGTGCCAGCAGTACCCAAGTAGGGGGATATGGCTACACCTTC.